The text below deals with one TCR beta chain. The repertoire was sequenced with immunoSEQ multiplex PCR; TCRdb's copy has only in-frame clones and lacks some. This sample has over a million clones; roughly 96% occur once, and the top ten carry 1.2%. These data come from a study of shared clonotypes between healthy human individuals. This CDR3 spans 19 amino acids. Germline-derived CDR1 and CDR2 are SGHKS and YYEKEE (reference sequence). Trimming pared 4 bases from V and 4 bases from J, leaving 27 bases between. The chain couples TRBV5-5 to TRBJ2-1, with D perhaps assigned TRBD1 or TRBD2 (6 bases each). What was sequenced was naive CD4+ T cells sorted from blood. Sample subset: CD45RA+ positively selected. The sequence was collected from a man younger than 40 in good health. DNA for the CDR3: TGTGCCAGCAGCACACCCACCGCGGGGACAACGGATGGGTACAATGAGCAGTTCTTC. Translated, it gives CASSTPTAGTTDGYNEQFF.